Below are 2 T cell receptor beta chains sequenced from a single sample in a study of cytomegalovirus exposure and HLA in healthy donors. Both 60 Vbeta primers and 13 Jbeta primers went into the PCR. The table came from immunoSEQ multiplex PCR; TCRdb's copy has only in-frame clones and leaves some out. The table gives 110,000 to 150,000 clones; the top ten clones make up around 2.4% of it. Sequenced input: PBMCs. The source is a woman aged 18-29 years in good health and CMV-seronegative.

The chain employs TRBV9 and TRBJ2-1; D possibly corresponds to TRBD1 (6 bases). The ends were cut back, 2 bases at V and 2 bases at J, with 14 bases in the middle. This CDR3 is 16 amino acids long. The V gene's germline CDR1 is SGDLS and CDR2 YYNGEE. The CDR3 bases are TGTGCCAGCAGCGTGGGTCGGGACACCCCCTACAATGAGCAGTTCTTC. Its protein is CASSVGRDTPYNEQFF.

The chain uses TRBV9 and TRBJ2-3, with no clear D. The germline V gene encodes CDR1 SGDLS and CDR2 YYNGEE. V lost 4 bases and J 2 bases, leaving 14 bases between the germline ends. The CDR3 is 15 amino acids. DNA for the CDR3: TGTGCCAGCAGCTACGCTGGCCGCCTCACAGATACGCAGTATTTT. Amino acids: CASSYAGRLTDTQYF.